Each of the 11 T cell receptor beta chains below was sequenced from the same sample in a study of identical twins. TCRdb re-called the 5' RACE reads through MiXCR, storing one row per CDR3 protein. Here the sample spans 350,000 to 450,000 distinct CDR3 sequences, around 18% being singletons. The sequencing input was naive T cells sorted from blood. These receptors all stem from a man in his forties or fifties in good health.

V usage is TRBV6-2 or TRBV6-3 and J usage is TRBJ2-1; D may match TRBD1 or TRBD2 (5 bases each). Trimming cost V 0 bases and J 10 bases, with 16 bases left between them. The CDR3 is 15 amino acids. Germline V gene lookup returns CDR1 MNHEY and CDR2 SVGEGT. CDR3 nucleotides: TGTGCCAGCAGTTACTCGGGGACCGGCTGGGGGGAGCAGTTCTTC. Translation gives CASSYSGTGWGEQFF.

The chain combines TRBV5-1 with TRBJ2-7; D call uncertain. The CDR3 totals 14 residues. Germline values: CDR1 SGHRS, CDR2 YFSETQ. V was cut by 0 bases and J by 2 bases, with 9 bases left in between. CDR3 residues: CASSLADPAYEQYF. The CDR3 DNA reads as TGCGCCAGCAGCTTGGCGGATCCGGCCTACGAGCAGTACTTC. Complete variable domain (other parts from reference TRBV5-1 and TRBJ2-7): KAGVTQTPRYLIKTRGQQVTLSCSPISGHRSVSWYQQTPGQGLQFLFEYFSETQRNKGNFPGRFSGRQFSNSRSEMNVSTLELGDSALYLCASSLADPAYEQYFGPGTRLTVT.

In this sample, this clonotype turned up many times. J is TRBJ1-6 and V is TRBV5-1; possible D gene TRBD1, 5 bases. The CDR3 is made up of 15 amino acids. The V and J ends lost 2 bases and 6 bases respectively, with 12 bases between them. The germline V gene encodes CDR1 SGHRS and CDR2 YFSETQ. DNA of the CDR3: TGCGCCAGCAGCTTAGGCAGGGTCGGTAATTCACCCCTCCACTTT. Its translation is CASSLGRVGNSPLHF.

This clonotype was seen many times. The rearrangement links TRBV30 to TRBJ2-2, with unresolved D. The V end lost 2 bases, the J end lost 6 bases, and 10 bases lay between the germline ends. This CDR3 spans 13 amino acids. The germline V gene encodes CDR1 GTSNPN and CDR2 SVGIG (reference sequence). CDR3 DNA sequence: TGTGCCTGGAGTAATAATCAGGCCGGGGAGCTGTTTTTT. Residues: CAWSNNQAGELFF.

The V gene is TRBV5-1, the J gene TRBJ1-4; TRBD1 might be the D (5 bases). Trimming removed 0 bases at V and 4 bases at J, with 13 bases between. This CDR3 region has 16 residues. CDR1 and CDR2 (germline): SGHRS, YFSETQ. CDR3 region: CASSLDGTVRNEKLFF. DNA for the CDR3: TGCGCCAGCAGCTTGGACGGGACGGTCCGTAATGAAAAACTGTTTTTT.

This clonotype has only one observation. The chain employs TRBV12-5 and TRBJ1-2; 8 positions match TRBD1. CDR1 LGHNT and CDR2 FRNRAP come from the germline V gene. The V segment lost 1 base and the J segment 5 bases; nucleotides outside the gene matches: 3. The CDR3 is made up of 14 amino acids. CDR3 in amino acids: CASGLAGGRYGYTF. As DNA, the CDR3 is TGTGCTAGTGGTTTGGCAGGGGGCCGGTATGGCTACACCTTC.

In this sample, this clonotype turned up a few times. The chain recombines TRBV6-2 or TRBV6-3 with TRBJ1-1; TRBD1 agrees at 7 bases. CDR1 is MNHEY and CDR2 is SVGEGT in the germline V gene. The length of the CDR3 is 11 residues. J gave up 9 bases and V 7 bases, and 5 bases lay outside the gene matches. Here the CDR3 reads CASKQGFQAFF. CDR3 bases: TGTGCCAGCAAACAGGGGTTCCAAGCTTTCTTT.

V gene TRBV29-1 combines with J gene TRBJ2-5; 12 positions match TRBD2. Germline V gene sequence: CDR1 SQVTM, CDR2 ANQGSEA. V shed 5 bases and J 4 bases; nucleotides not matched to a gene: 5. This CDR3 contains 14 residues. This CDR3 is CSVILAGGGETQYF. The CDR3 DNA reads TGCAGCGTTATACTAGCGGGAGGTGGAGAGACCCAGTACTTC.

The chain carries TRBV4-3 and TRBJ2-1; D gene ambiguous. V lost 4 bases and J lost 7, with 11 bases in between. CDR1 and CDR2 from the germline V gene are LGHNA and YSLEER. The CDR3 has 13 amino acids. Here the CDR3 reads CASSRGDGNEQFF. In DNA form, the CDR3 reads TGCGCCAGCAGCCGCGGAGATGGGAATGAGCAGTTCTTC.

This clonotype was picked up a small number of times. The gene calls are TRBV5-6 and TRBJ2-5, with D possibly matching TRBD2 (6 bases). The CDR3 has 14 residues. Germline V gives CDR1 SGHDT, CDR2 YYEEEE. V lost 2 bases, J lost 5 bases, and 13 bases lay in between. This CDR3 reads CASSFSGGIETQYF. CDR3 in DNA: TGTGCCAGCAGCTTCAGTGGGGGGATCGAGACCCAGTACTTC.

The table lists this clonotype with many counts. The chain combines TRBV12-3 or TRBV12-4 with TRBJ2-3; tentatively, D is TRBD2 (5 bases). The CDR3 has 15 residues. V shed 7 bases and J shed 2 bases, with 16 bases lying between them. The CDR3 sequence: CASTRTWVATDTQYF. The CDR3 coding sequence is TGTGCCAGCACAAGGACTTGGGTAGCCACAGATACGCAGTATTTT.